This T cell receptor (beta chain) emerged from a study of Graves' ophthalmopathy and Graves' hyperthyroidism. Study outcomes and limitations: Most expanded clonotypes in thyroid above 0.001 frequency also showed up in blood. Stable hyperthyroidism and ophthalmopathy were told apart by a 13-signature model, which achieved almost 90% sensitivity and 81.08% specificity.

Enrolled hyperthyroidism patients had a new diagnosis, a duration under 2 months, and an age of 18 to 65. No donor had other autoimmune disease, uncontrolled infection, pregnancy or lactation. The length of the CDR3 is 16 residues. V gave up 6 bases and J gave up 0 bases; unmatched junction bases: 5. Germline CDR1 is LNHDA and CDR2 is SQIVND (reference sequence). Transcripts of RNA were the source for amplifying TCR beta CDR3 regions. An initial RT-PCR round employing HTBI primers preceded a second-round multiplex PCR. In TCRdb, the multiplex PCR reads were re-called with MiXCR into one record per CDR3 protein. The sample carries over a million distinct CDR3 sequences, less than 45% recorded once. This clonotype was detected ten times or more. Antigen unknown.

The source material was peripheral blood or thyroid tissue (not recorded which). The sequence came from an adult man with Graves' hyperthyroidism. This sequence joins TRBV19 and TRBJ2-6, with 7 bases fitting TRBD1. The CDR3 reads CASSATGASGANVLTF. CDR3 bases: TGTGCCAGTAGCGCCACAGGGGCCTCTGGGGCCAACGTCCTGACTTTC.